This is a list of T cell receptor beta chains from one sample in a study of siplizumab effects on memory and regulatory T cells. Clones were sequenced by immunoSEQ multiplex PCR, and TCRdb holds only the in-frame ones, with some missing. This table has about 69,000 clones, 75% to 90% appearing once. Sequencing input: Tregs sorted from blood. The receptors shown here come from a human donor in good health. CDR3s include the opening cysteine and the closing phenylalanine or tryptophan. The D gene is left open where the match is weak. The size entry is marked missing in some rows and otherwise reads once, few, many or a size class.

TRBV2	TRBJ2-3	.	.	TGTGCCAGCAGTGAGCCTCCGACAGATACGCAGTATTTT	CASSEPPTDTQYF
TRBV5-6	TRBJ2-7	.	.	TGTGCCAGCAGTTTGACGGCAGGGGCACTCTACGAGCAGTACTTC	CASSLTAGALYEQYF
TRBV6-6	TRBJ2-1	.	TRBD1	TGTGCCAGCAGCCCTGGGACAGTTTACAATGAGCAGTTCTTC	CASSPGTVYNEQFF
TRBV30	TRBJ1-2	medium-sized	.	TGTGCCTGGAGCCCAGGGTGGGGGCGCGGAGGTGGCTACACCTTC	CAWSPGWGRGGGYTF
TRBV6-1	TRBJ1-2	.	TRBD1	TGTGCCAGCAGTGAAGCTACGACAGGGGGCTTCTATGGCTACACCTTC	CASSEATTGGFYGYTF
TRBV5-4	TRBJ2-7	.	TRBD1	TGTGCCAGCAGCCCCCAGACAGGGGGATTCTACGAGCAGTACTTC	CASSPQTGGFYEQYF
TRBV27	TRBJ2-7	.	.	TGTGCCAGCAGCCTCACAATTGACAAGTCCTACGGGCAGTACTTC	CASSLTIDKSYGQYF
TRBV30	TRBJ2-3	.	.	TGTGCCTGGAGTCAAGGCTCATCGGGTGATACGCAGTATTTT	CAWSQGSSGDTQYF
TRBV6-1	TRBJ2-7	once	.	TGTGCCAGCAGTGAATGGGGGGCCCAGGTGAACTTC	CASSEWGAQVNF
TRBV7-8	TRBJ2-1	.	.	TGTGCCAGCAGCTTACAACCAGGGAGCTCCTACAATGAGCAGTTCTTC	CASSLQPGSSYNEQFF
TRBV30	TRBJ1-5	.	.	TGTGCCTGGAGTGTAACTAGCAATCAGCCCCAGCATTTT	CAWSVTSNQPQHF
TRBV5-1	TRBJ2-7	.	.	TGCGCCAGCAGCTTGGGAGGGCCGGGTTACGAGCAGTACTTC	CASSLGGPGYEQYF
TRBV29-1	TRBJ2-7	few	.	TGCAGCGTTGCCCCGACTTGGGGGGACGAGCAGTACTTC	CSVAPTWGDEQYF
TRBV12-5	TRBJ2-2	.	TRBD2	TGTGCTAGTGGTTTAGGGGCCGGGAGGGATACCGGGGAGCTGTTTTTT	CASGLGAGRDTGELFF
TRBV11-2	TRBJ2-4	.	TRBD2	TGTGCCAGCAGCTCCTGGACTAGTCACGTTCAGTACTTC	CASSSWTSHVQYF
TRBV19	TRBJ1-5	once	.	TGTGCCAGTAGTTTGGAGGGCCAGGGAAAACAGCCCCAGCATTTT	CASSLEGQGKQPQHF
TRBV4-1	TRBJ1-4	few	.	TGCGCCAGCAGCCAAGTCGAGGGAATCAATGAAAAACTGTTTTTT	CASSQVEGINEKLFF
TRBV6-1	TRBJ2-7	.	TRBD2	TGTGCCAGCAGTGTTCGCCCACTAGCGGCCACCTACGAGCAGTACTTC	CASSVRPLAATYEQYF
TRBV11-3	TRBJ1-1	.	.	TGTGCCAGCAGCTTAGGTATGAACACTGAAGCTTTCTTT	CASSLGMNTEAFF
TRBV30	TRBJ2-3	once	.	TGTGCCTGGAGTGGCCTGGCAGGAAGAATTAGCACAGATACGCAGTATTTT	CAWSGLAGRISTDTQYF
TRBV12-5	TRBJ2-1	.	TRBD1	TGTGCTAGTGGTTTGCCGACAGGGACCGCGGGTGAGCAGTTCTTC	CASGLPTGTAGEQFF
TRBV11-2	TRBJ2-5	.	.	TGTGCCAGCAGCCCGGCCGGAGGGGAGACCCAGTACTTC	CASSPAGGETQYF